The 3 T cell receptor beta chains presented below share a single source sample, sequenced in a study of blood T cell repertoires in COVID-19 (dated by TCRdb to 2018 to 2020). Libraries were built with the immunoSEQ multiplex PCR assay. As stored in TCRdb, this immuneACCESS dataset retains in-frame rearrangements with V and J assigned. A fraction of the clones does not appear; measured against another copy, unresolved V genes explain less than half of the discrepancy, and the remainder lacks a known reason. The sample table contains roughly 220,000 clones; only one count was recorded for about 80% of them. The top ten hold more than 2.5% of the sample. What was sequenced was peripheral blood. The receptor set was obtained from a woman in her twenties or thirties who had recovered from COVID-19.

The rearrangement joins TRBV27 to TRBJ2-2; D might be TRBD1 (6 bases). The CDR3 has 14 amino acids. Looked up from germline, CDR1 is MNHEY and CDR2 is SMNVEV (reference sequence). The V and J ends lost 4 bases and 7 bases respectively, with 13 bases between them. CDR3 residues: CASSSGALGGELFF. The CDR3 nucleotides read TGTGCCAGCAGTTCAGGGGCTCTCGGCGGGGAGCTGTTTTTT.

The V call is TRBV7-3, the J call TRBJ2-3; 8 bases line up with TRBD2. The ends lost 4 bases at V and 4 bases at J; junction bases unmatched: 4. The CDR3 is 14 amino acids. Germline CDR1 reads SGHTA; CDR2 reads FQGTGA. The CDR3 nucleotides are TGTGCCAGCAGCTCGATGACTAGCGCAGATACGCAGTATTTT. Translation gives CASSSMTSADTQYF.

The chain uses TRBV5-5 and TRBJ2-3, with 9 bases that match TRBD1. The V segment lost 4 bases and the J segment 5 bases; nucleotides outside the gene matches: 11. Germline CDR1 is SGHKS and CDR2 is YYEKEE (reference sequence). The CDR3 length is 16 residues. The chain's CDR3 is CASSPGQGYNQDTQYF. Here the CDR3 DNA reads TGTGCCAGCAGCCCAGGACAGGGGTATAATCAAGATACGCAGTATTTT.